The 32 T cell receptor beta chains listed next were all sequenced from one sample in a study of blood T cell repertoires in COVID-19. Only in-frame clones appear in the TCRdb table, and some are missing; sequencing was by immunoSEQ multiplex PCR. The repertoire holds about 230,000 clones, with approximately 87% as singletons. Sample: peripheral blood. The source of these receptors is an older woman with active or convalescent COVID-19.

The chain recombines TRBV7-6 with TRBJ1-5, with D maybe TRBD1 (5 bases). This CDR3 has 14 residues. Germline V gives CDR1 SGHVS, CDR2 FNYEAQ. V was trimmed by 5 bases and J by 7 bases, leaving 15 bases between them. CDR3 in amino acids: CASSQGQGRQPQHF. The CDR3, as DNA: TGTGCCAGCAGCCAGGGTCAGGGTCGACAGCCCCAGCATTTT.

The V and J genes are TRBV18 and TRBJ2-4, with 13 positions matching TRBD2. Germline V gene lookup returns CDR1 KGHSH and CDR2 LQKENI. V trimming: 1 base; J trimming: 2 bases; junction bases outside the gene matches: 2. There are 17 residues in the CDR3. The CDR3 region has the DNA TGTGCCAGCTCACCACGGACTAGCGGGAGCTCCAAAAACATTCAGTACTTC. This gives the protein CASSPRTSGSSKNIQYF.

The CDR3 nucleotides are TGTGCCAGCAGCTTTTTCGGGGGTGACTCCTACGAGCAGTACTTC. It yields the protein CASSFFGGDSYEQYF. This sequence joins TRBV7-3 and TRBJ2-7; TRBD2 is a possible D gene (6 bases). Germline lookup yields CDR1 SGHTA and CDR2 FQGTGA. Trimming left V 3 bases short and J 0 bases short, with 12 bases between. This CDR3 spans 15 amino acids.

The chain recombines TRBV10-3 with TRBJ2-5; TRBD2 matches at 13 bases. The CDR3 consists of 15 residues. V was pared by 5 bases and J by 2 bases, with 2 bases of the junction left unmatched. CDR1 is ENHRY and CDR2 is SYGVKD in the germline V gene. The DNA of the CDR3 is TGTGCCATCAGTCCGGGACTAGCGGGGCAAGAGACCCAGTACTTC. Encoded protein: CAISPGLAGQETQYF.

The V call is TRBV30, the J call TRBJ1-2; D not certain. The germline V and J ends were trimmed by 0 bases and 8 bases, with 7 bases remaining between them. The CDR3 is 11 amino acids. From germline, CDR1 is GTSNPN and CDR2 SVGIG (reference sequence). CDR3 DNA: TGTGCCTGGAGTGTAGGCGGGGGCTACACCTTC. Encoded protein: CAWSVGGGYTF.

This chain connects TRBV5-4 to TRBJ2-5; a weak D match, TRBD2 (5 bases). Trimming shortened V by 3 bases and J by 2 bases, and 11 bases separated the two germline ends. The length of the CDR3 is 14 residues. CDR1 SGHNT and CDR2 YYREEE come from the germline V gene (reference sequence). CDR3 DNA: TGTGCCAGCAGCTCGGGGATACTGCAAGAGACCCAGTACTTC. The encoded protein is CASSSGILQETQYF.

This clone has more than one count but fewer than ten. V gene TRBV7-2 combines with J gene TRBJ2-5; TRBD2 aligns across 8 bases. Germline assignment: CDR1 SGHTA and CDR2 FQGNSA. The V gene end was trimmed by 5 bases and the J gene end by 5 bases; junction bases not matched to a gene: 13. There are 16 residues in the CDR3. The chain's CDR3 is CASSPPRSGGGETQYF. The CDR3 DNA reads TGTGCCAGCAGCCCCCCTCGAAGCGGGGGCGGGGAGACCCAGTACTTC.

This clone was picked up a small number of times. The chain carries TRBV5-1 and TRBJ2-5, with 7 positions matching TRBD1. V lost 1 base, J lost 4 bases, and 4 bases stayed unmatched. Germline CDR1 is SGHRS and CDR2 is YFSETQ. The CDR3 is 14 amino acids. Here the CDR3 reads CASSLFGTAETQYF. CDR3 in DNA: TGCGCCAGCAGCTTGTTTGGGACAGCAGAGACCCAGTACTTC.

To note about this clone: Other DNA sequences from this sample encode an identical CDR3 as well. The rearrangement uses TRBV5-1 and TRBJ1-1, with D hard to call. The ends were cut back, 1 base at V and 0 bases at J, with 7 bases in the middle. This CDR3 has 14 amino acids. In germline, CDR1 is SGHRS, CDR2 YFSETQ. The CDR3 DNA sequence: TGCGCCAGCAGCTTGCAGGCCATGAACACTGAAGCTTTCTTT. This gives the protein CASSLQAMNTEAFF. Variable domain in full (rest from reference TRBV5-1 and TRBJ1-1): KAGVTQTPRYLIKTRGQQVTLSCSPISGHRSVSWYQQTPGQGLQFLFEYFSETQRNKGNFPGRFSGRQFSNSRSEMNVSTLELGDSALYLCASSLQAMNTEAFFGQGTRLTVV.

The rearrangement links TRBV14 to TRBJ2-2, with 10 bases identical to TRBD2. Germline V CDR1 and CDR2: SGHDN, FVKESK. CDR3 length: 16 residues. With V trimmed by 4 bases and J by 4 bases, 6 bases remained unmatched. The CDR3 DNA reads as TGTGCCAGCAGCCCGCTAGCGGGAGCGGGCACCGGGGAGCTGTTTTTT. Translated, it gives CASSPLAGAGTGELFF.

The rearrangement joins TRBV2 to TRBJ2-7; D is possibly TRBD2 (7 bases). Trimming cost V 7 bases and J 3 bases, with 13 bases left between them. This CDR3 is built from 13 residues. Germline CDR1 and CDR2: SNHLY and FYNNEI. Here the CDR3 DNA reads TGTGCCAGCACGGGGGGCACCAACTACGAGCAGTACTTC. It codes for CASTGGTNYEQYF.

This chain joins TRBV5-1 and TRBJ2-3; D is possibly TRBD1 (5 bases). This CDR3 contains 15 residues. The V gene's germline CDR1 is SGHRS and CDR2 YFSETQ. The ends were cut back, 3 bases at V and 0 bases at J, with 11 bases in the middle. The CDR3 sequence: CASSSLTASTDTQYF. CDR3 sequence (DNA): TGCGCCAGCAGCTCGTTGACAGCTAGCACAGATACGCAGTATTTT.

The J gene is TRBJ2-2, the V gene TRBV5-1, with a tentative D call TRBD2 (5 bases). The germline CDR1 and CDR2 sequences are SGHRS and YFSETQ. Trimming stripped 2 bases from V and 6 bases from J, with 20 bases between. The CDR3 has 17 amino acids. The CDR3 bases are TGCGCCAGCAGCTTAAGCGGCCCAACCAAATTGTCCGGGGAGCTGTTTTTT. Its translation is CASSLSGPTKLSGELFF. Filled out from reference TRBV5-1 and TRBJ2-2, the complete variable domain reads KAGVTQTPRYLIKTRGQQVTLSCSPISGHRSVSWYQQTPGQGLQFLFEYFSETQRNKGNFPGRFSGRQFSNSRSEMNVSTLELGDSALYLCASSLSGPTKLSGELFFGEGSRLTVL.

This clone was recorded only once. The rearrangement joins TRBV28 to TRBJ1-1, with unresolved D. Germline V gene sequence: CDR1 MDHEN, CDR2 SYDVKM. V lost 6 bases to trimming and J lost 7 bases, with 9 bases between them. The CDR3 totals 11 residues. The CDR3, as DNA: TGTGCCAGCAGGCGAGGTATTGAAGCTTTCTTT. Amino acids: CASRRGIEAFF.

The V call is TRBV28, the J call TRBJ1-5, with D hard to call. V gave up 4 bases and J gave up 3 bases, with 7 bases separating them. The V gene's germline CDR1 is MDHEN and CDR2 SYDVKM. The CDR3 is made up of 13 amino acids. The CDR3 DNA sequence: TGTGCCAGCAGTTCCCTTATCAATCAGCCCCAGCATTTT. Amino acid sequence: CASSSLINQPQHF.

The chain uses TRBV5-5 and TRBJ1-5; 7 nucleotides match TRBD1. The CDR3 totals 15 residues. The ends lost 2 bases at V and 0 bases at J; junction bases unmatched: 2. Germline CDR1 SGHKS, CDR2 YYEKEE (reference sequence). CDR3 loop: CASSFGTVSNQPQHF. The CDR3 DNA reads TGTGCCAGCAGCTTCGGGACAGTTAGCAATCAGCCCCAGCATTTT.

The chain couples TRBV30 to TRBJ1-1; D call uncertain. The germline gives CDR1 GTSNPN, CDR2 SVGIG (reference sequence). The CDR3 spans 11 residues. V lost 4 bases to trimming and J lost 9 bases, with 12 bases between them. The CDR3: CAWTWEGKAFF. For the CDR3, the DNA is TGTGCCTGGACCTGGGAGGGTAAAGCTTTCTTT.

The table lists this clone with a few counts. This rearrangement joins TRBV4-1 to TRBJ1-5, with 10 bases matching TRBD1. The V segment lost 4 bases and the J segment 1 base; nucleotides outside the gene matches: 4. From germline, CDR1 is MGHRA and CDR2 YSYEKL. CDR3 size: 16 residues. CDR3 in amino acids: CASSRDRGGSNQPQHF. CDR3 DNA sequence: TGCGCCAGCAGCCGGGACAGGGGTGGGAGCAATCAGCCCCAGCATTTT.

Many counts were recorded for this clone. The chain links TRBV7-9 to TRBJ1-2; the match to TRBD1 covers 12 bases. V was pared by 5 bases and J by 3 bases, with 7 bases of the junction left unmatched. Germline V lookup: CDR1 SEHNR, CDR2 FQNEAQ (reference sequence). This CDR3 is built from 16 residues. CDR3 DNA: TGTGCCAGCAGCGTTTCCGGGACAGGGGGCGACTATGGCTACACCTTC. Translated: CASSVSGTGGDYGYTF. Filled out from reference TRBV7-9 and TRBJ1-2, the complete variable domain reads DTGVSQNPRHKITKRGQNVTFRCDPISEHNRLYWYRQTLGQGPEFLTYFQNEAQLEKSRLLSDRFSAERPKGSFSTLEIQRTEQGDSAMYLCASSVSGTGGDYGYTFGSGTRLTVV.

There are a few counts of this clone. This chain links TRBV11-3 with TRBJ2-1, with 12 bases that match TRBD1. Losses at the gene ends were 2 bases for V and 10 bases for J; bases not matched to a gene: 6. The CDR3 totals 15 residues. Germline CDR1 and CDR2: SGHNT and YENEEA. CDR3 region: CASSLSGQGAGEQFF. The DNA of the CDR3 is TGTGCCAGCAGCTTATCGGGACAGGGGGCTGGGGAGCAGTTCTTC.

The chain joins TRBV4-3 to TRBJ1-1; the match to TRBD1 covers 7 bases. CDR3 length: 15 amino acids. CDR1 is LGHNA, CDR2 YSLEER, per germline. Trimming took 5 bases from V and 0 from J; bases not matched to a gene: 6. CDR3 DNA: TGCGCCAGCAGCGGGACAGCGGATTTGAACACTGAAGCTTTCTTT. Translation gives CASSGTADLNTEAFF.

The rearrangement joins TRBV10-3 to TRBJ1-2; 8 bases are shared with TRBD1. The junction had 6 bases not matched to a gene; V was cut back by 3 bases and J by 6 bases. The germline V gene has CDR1 ENHRY and CDR2 SYGVKD. The CDR3 has 14 amino acids. CDR3 DNA: TGTGCCATCAGTGAAGGACAGGGAGCAGATGGCTACACCTTC. This translates into CAISEGQGADGYTF.

V is TRBV28 and J is TRBJ1-4; 7 nucleotides agree with TRBD1. The CDR3 runs 13 residues. J was trimmed by 6 bases and V by 8 bases; bases with no gene match: 6. In germline, CDR1 is MDHEN, CDR2 SYDVKM. The CDR3 DNA reads as TGTGCCAGCGGGGGACAGTCCCATGAAAAACTGTTTTTT. Translated: CASGGQSHEKLFF. The variable domain in full, completed from reference TRBV28 and TRBJ1-4, reads DVKVTQSSRYLVKRTGEKVFLECVQDMDHENMFWYRQDPGLGLRLIYFSYDVKMKEKGDIPEGYSVSREKKERFSLILESASTNQTSMYLCASGGQSHEKLFFGSGTQLSVL.

This clone appeared a few times. The V and J genes are TRBV28 and TRBJ2-3, with a tentative D call TRBD1 (6 bases). Germline V gene lookup returns CDR1 MDHEN and CDR2 SYDVKM. Trimming removed 4 bases from V and 4 bases from J, with 12 bases in between. This CDR3 is 14 amino acids long. CDR3 sequence: CASSSRGISDTQYF. The DNA of the CDR3 is TGTGCCAGCAGTTCCAGGGGAATCTCAGATACGCAGTATTTT. Using reference TRBV28 and TRBJ2-3 for the parts outside the CDR3, the full variable domain is DVKVTQSSRYLVKRTGEKVFLECVQDMDHENMFWYRQDPGLGLRLIYFSYDVKMKEKGDIPEGYSVSREKKERFSLILESASTNQTSMYLCASSSRGISDTQYFGPGTRLTVL.

The rearrangement uses TRBV7-9 and TRBJ2-3, with TRBD2 identical over 12 bases. The length of the CDR3 is 16 residues. The germline CDR1 and CDR2 sequences are SEHNR and FQNEAQ (reference sequence). V was pared by 3 bases and J by 4 bases, with 5 bases of the junction left unmatched. The CDR3 protein is CASSFPSGGAADTQYF. The CDR3 DNA follows: TGTGCCAGCAGCTTCCCTAGCGGGGGGGCGGCAGATACGCAGTATTTT.

J is TRBJ2-2 and V is TRBV5-1, with 7 bases aligning to TRBD1. This CDR3 comprises 19 residues. V lost 4 bases to trimming and J lost 0 bases; unmatched junction nucleotides: 15. From germline, CDR1 is SGHRS and CDR2 YFSETQ. CDR3 nucleotide sequence: TGCGCCAGCAGCACCCCGACAGGGAGTCAAGTCGCGAACACCGGGGAGCTGTTTTTT. Translation: CASSTPTGSQVANTGELFF.

The CDR3: CASSLVAGANYGYTF. As DNA, the CDR3 is TGCGCCAGCAGCTTGGTGGCAGGGGCTAACTATGGCTACACCTTC. The chain links TRBV5-1 to TRBJ1-2; tentatively, D is TRBD1 (6 bases). Germline V gene sequence: CDR1 SGHRS, CDR2 YFSETQ. The V and J ends lost 0 bases and 0 bases respectively, with 9 bases between them. CDR3 length: 15 amino acids.

The V call is TRBV19, the J call TRBJ1-4; D may be TRBD1 (6 bases). CDR3 length: 14 amino acids. Deletions cut 6 bases from V and 0 bases from J, with 8 bases between. Germline lookup yields CDR1 LNHDA and CDR2 SQIVND (reference sequence). The CDR3 nucleotides are TGTGCCAGTAGCCGGACAGCAACTAATGAAAAACTGTTTTTT. This codes for CASSRTATNEKLFF.

Concerning this clone: The same CDR3 arises from other DNA sequences in this sample as well. The chain is built from TRBV28 and TRBJ2-3, with unresolved D. Trimming left V 3 bases short and J 3 bases short, with 4 bases between. This CDR3 has 12 amino acids. The germline V gene has CDR1 MDHEN and CDR2 SYDVKM. CDR3 DNA sequence: TGTGCCAGCAGTTTGAGGACAGATACGCAGTATTTT. Translating it yields CASSLRTDTQYF.

This clone has only a few counts. The V and J genes are TRBV5-1 and TRBJ1-5; D is unresolved. This CDR3 spans 16 amino acids. Germline V gives CDR1 SGHRS, CDR2 YFSETQ. V lost 0 bases, J lost 4 bases, and 14 bases lay in between. CDR3 in amino acids: CASSLGLPPTNQPQHF. CDR3 DNA: TGCGCCAGCAGCTTGGGGCTGCCACCAACAAATCAGCCCCAGCATTTT.

The V gene is TRBV29-1, the J gene TRBJ1-5, with D tentatively TRBD1 (5 bases). Germline lookup yields CDR1 SQVTM and CDR2 ANQGSEA. V shed 6 bases and J shed 2 bases, with 17 bases lying between them. The CDR3 has 15 amino acids. The DNA for the CDR3 is TGCAGCGTCGCAGTGGGGGGGAGCGGCAATCAGCCCCAGCATTTT. As protein: CSVAVGGSGNQPQHF.

DNA of the CDR3: TGTGCCACCAGTGATTTCTCAGATCAGCCCCAGCATTTT. This sequence encodes CATSDFSDQPQHF. This chain connects TRBV24-1 to TRBJ1-5; no firm D call. The CDR3 is 13 amino acids. Germline CDR1 is KGHDR and CDR2 is SFDVKD. Deletions cut 1 base from V and 5 bases from J, with 5 bases between.